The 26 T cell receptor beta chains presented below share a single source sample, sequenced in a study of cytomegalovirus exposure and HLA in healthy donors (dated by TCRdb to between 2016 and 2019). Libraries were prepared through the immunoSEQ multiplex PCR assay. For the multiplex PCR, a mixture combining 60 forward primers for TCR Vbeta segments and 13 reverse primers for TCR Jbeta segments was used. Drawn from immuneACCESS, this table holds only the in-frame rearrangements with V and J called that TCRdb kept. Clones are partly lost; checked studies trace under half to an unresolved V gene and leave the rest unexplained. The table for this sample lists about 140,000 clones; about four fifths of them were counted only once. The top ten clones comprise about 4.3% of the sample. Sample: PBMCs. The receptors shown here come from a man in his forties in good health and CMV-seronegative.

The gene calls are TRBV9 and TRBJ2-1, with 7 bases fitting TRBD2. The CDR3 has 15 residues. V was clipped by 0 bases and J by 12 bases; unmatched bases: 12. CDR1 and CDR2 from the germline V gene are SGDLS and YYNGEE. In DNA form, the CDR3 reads TGTGCCAGCAGCGTAGTGCTAGCGGATAGGGGTAGGCAGTTCTTC. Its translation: CASSVVLADRGRQFF.

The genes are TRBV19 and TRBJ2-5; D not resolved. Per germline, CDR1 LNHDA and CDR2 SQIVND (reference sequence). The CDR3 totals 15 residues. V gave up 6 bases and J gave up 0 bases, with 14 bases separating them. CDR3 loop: CASRGLTVDQETQYF. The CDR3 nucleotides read TGTGCCAGTAGAGGTCTAACAGTCGACCAAGAGACCCAGTACTTC.

The CDR3 bases are TGTGCCAGTAGTATAGAAGCGGGGGCCGCCTACAATGAGCAGTTCTTC. It translates to CASSIEAGAAYNEQFF. J is TRBJ2-1 and V is TRBV19; 8 bases are a match to TRBD2. V gave up 0 bases and J gave up 2 bases; unmatched junction bases: 3. CDR1 is LNHDA and CDR2 is SQIVND in the germline V gene (reference sequence). The CDR3 extends over 16 amino acids.

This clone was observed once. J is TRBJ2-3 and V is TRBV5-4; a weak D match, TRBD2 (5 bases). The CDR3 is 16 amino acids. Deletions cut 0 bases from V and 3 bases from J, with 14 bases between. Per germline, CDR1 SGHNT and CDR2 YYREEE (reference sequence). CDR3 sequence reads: CASSLGLVGVTDTQYF. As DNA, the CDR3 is TGTGCCAGCAGCTTGGGGTTAGTGGGAGTGACAGATACGCAGTATTTT. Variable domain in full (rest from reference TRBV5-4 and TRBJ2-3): ETGVTQSPTHLIKTRGQQVTLRCSSQSGHNTVSWYQQALGQGPQFIFQYYREEENGRGNFPPRFSGLQFPNYSSELNVNALELDDSALYLCASSLGLVGVTDTQYFGPGTRLTVL.

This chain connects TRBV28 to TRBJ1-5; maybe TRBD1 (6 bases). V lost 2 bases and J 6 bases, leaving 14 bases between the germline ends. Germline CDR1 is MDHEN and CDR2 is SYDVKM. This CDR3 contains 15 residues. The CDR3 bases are TGTGCCAGCAGTTTAGCTCAGGGGAAGGTTCAGCCCCAGCATTTT. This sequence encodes CASSLAQGKVQPQHF.

The CDR3, as DNA: TGTGCCAGCAGACAAGGACAGGGAAATCAGCCCCAGCATTTT. It is translated as CASRQGQGNQPQHF. This chain links TRBV6-5 with TRBJ1-5; TRBD1 matches 8 bases. Germline CDR1 and CDR2: MNHEY and SVGAGI. CDR3 size: 14 residues. J lost 4 bases, V lost 6 bases, and 5 bases had no gene match.

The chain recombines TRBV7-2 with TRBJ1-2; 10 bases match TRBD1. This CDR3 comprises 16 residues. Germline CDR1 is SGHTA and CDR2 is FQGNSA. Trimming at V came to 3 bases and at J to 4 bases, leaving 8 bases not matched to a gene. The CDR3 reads CASSFATGGLTYGYTF. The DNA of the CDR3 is TGTGCCAGCAGCTTTGCGACAGGGGGCCTGACCTATGGCTACACCTTC. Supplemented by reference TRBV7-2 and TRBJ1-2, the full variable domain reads GAGVSQSPSNKVTEKGKDVELRCDPISGHTALYWYRQSLGQGLEFLIYFQGNSAPDKSGLPSDRFSAERTGGSVSTLTIQRTQQEDSAVYLCASSFATGGLTYGYTFGSGTRLTVV.

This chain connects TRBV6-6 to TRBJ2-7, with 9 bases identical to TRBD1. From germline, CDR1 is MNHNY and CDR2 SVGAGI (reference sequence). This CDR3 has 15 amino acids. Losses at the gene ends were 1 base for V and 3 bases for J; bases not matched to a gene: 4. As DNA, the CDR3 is TGTGCCAGCAGTTACTTGGGACAGGGATACTACGAGCAGTACTTC. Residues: CASSYLGQGYYEQYF.

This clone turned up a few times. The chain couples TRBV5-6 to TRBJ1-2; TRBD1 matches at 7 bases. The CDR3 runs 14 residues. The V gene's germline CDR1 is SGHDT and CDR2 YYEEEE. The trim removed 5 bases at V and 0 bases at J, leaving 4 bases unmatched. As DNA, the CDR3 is TGTGCCAGCAGTCCTAGGGGGCCTAACTATGGCTACACCTTC. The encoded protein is CASSPRGPNYGYTF.

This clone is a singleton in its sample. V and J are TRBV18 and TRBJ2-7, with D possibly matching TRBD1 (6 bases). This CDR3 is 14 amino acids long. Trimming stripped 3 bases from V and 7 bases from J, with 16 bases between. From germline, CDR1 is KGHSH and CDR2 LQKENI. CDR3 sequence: CASSPLDSFGEQYF. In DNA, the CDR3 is TGTGCCAGCTCACCCCTGGACAGTTTTGGAGAGCAGTACTTC.

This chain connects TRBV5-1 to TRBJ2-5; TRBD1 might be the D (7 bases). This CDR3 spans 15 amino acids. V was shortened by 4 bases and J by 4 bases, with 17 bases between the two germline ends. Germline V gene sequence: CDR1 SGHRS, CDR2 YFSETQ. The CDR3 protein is CASSLASQGGETQYF. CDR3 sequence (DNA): TGCGCCAGCAGCCTGGCTTCGCAGGGGGGAGAGACCCAGTACTTC.

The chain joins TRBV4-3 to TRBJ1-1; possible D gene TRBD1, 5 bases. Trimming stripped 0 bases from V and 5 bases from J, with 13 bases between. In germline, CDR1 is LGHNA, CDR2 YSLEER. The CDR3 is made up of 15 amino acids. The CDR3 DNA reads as TGCGCCAGCAGCCAAGATTACGGGGGGGAGACTGAAGCTTTCTTT. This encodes CASSQDYGGETEAFF.

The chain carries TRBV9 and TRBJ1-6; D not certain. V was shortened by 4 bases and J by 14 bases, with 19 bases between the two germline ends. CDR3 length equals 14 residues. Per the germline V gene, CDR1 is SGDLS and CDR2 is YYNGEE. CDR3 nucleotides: TGTGCCAGCAGCAAAGACGGAGAATCGGTGTCCCTCCACTTT. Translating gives CASSKDGESVSLHF.

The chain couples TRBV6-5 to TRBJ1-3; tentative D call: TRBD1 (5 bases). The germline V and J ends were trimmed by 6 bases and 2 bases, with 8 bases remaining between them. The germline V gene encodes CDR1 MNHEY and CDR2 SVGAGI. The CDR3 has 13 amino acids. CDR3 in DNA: TGTGCCAGCAGCGCCAGGGCTGGAAACACCATATATTTT. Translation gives CASSARAGNTIYF.

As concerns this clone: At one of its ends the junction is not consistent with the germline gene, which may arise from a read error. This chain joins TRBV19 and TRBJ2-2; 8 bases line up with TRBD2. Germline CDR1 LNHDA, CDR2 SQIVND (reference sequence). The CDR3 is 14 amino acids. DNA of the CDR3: TGTGCCTGTAGCGGGACTGCGAACACCGGGGAGCTGTTTTTT. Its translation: CACSGTANTGELFF.

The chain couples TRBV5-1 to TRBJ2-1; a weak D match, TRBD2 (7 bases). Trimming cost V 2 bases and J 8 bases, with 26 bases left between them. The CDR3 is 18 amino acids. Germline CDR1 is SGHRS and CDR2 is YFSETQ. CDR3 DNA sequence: TGCGCCAGCAGCTTAGCCGGGGGGCCCCTACGGGTTCGGGATGAGCAGTTCTTC. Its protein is CASSLAGGPLRVRDEQFF.

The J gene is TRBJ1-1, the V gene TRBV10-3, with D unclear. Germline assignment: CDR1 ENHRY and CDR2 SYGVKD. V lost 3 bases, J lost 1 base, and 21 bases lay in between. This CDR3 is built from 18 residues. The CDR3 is CAISEPSVGVSSNTEAFF. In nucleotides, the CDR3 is TGTGCCATCAGTGAACCAAGCGTCGGTGTCAGTTCGAACACTGAAGCTTTCTTT.

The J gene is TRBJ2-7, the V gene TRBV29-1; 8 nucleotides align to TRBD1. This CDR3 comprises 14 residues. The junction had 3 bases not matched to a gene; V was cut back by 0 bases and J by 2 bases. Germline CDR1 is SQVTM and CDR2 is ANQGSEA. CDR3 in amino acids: CSVEETGAPYEQYF. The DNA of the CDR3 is TGCAGCGTTGAAGAGACAGGGGCCCCCTACGAGCAGTACTTC.

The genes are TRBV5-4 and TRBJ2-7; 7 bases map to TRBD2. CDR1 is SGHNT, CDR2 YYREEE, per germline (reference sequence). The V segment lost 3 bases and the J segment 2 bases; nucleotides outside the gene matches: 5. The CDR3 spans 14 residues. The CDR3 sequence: CASSSASGAYEQYF. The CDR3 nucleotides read TGTGCCAGCAGCTCTGCTAGCGGCGCCTACGAGCAGTACTTC.

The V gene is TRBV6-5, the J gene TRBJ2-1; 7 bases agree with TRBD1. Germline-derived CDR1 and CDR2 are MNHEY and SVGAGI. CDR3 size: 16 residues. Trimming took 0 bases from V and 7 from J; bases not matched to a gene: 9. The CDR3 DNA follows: TGTGCCAGCAGTTACTCAGGGGGCGCGTCTATGAATGAGCAGTTCTTC. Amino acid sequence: CASSYSGGASMNEQFF.

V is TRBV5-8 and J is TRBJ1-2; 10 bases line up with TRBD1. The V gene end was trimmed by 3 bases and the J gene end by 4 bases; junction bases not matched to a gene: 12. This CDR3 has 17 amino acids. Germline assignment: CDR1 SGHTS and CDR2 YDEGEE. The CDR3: CASSSTDPGQGRYGYTF. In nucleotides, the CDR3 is TGTGCCAGCAGCTCTACTGACCCGGGACAGGGGCGCTATGGCTACACCTTC.

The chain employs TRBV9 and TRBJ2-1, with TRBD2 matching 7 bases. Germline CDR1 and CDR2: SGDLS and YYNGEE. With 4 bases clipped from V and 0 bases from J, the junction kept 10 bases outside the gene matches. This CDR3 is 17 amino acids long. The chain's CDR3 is CASSPRLAPSSYNEQFF. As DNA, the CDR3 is TGTGCCAGCAGCCCCCGACTAGCCCCAAGCTCCTACAATGAGCAGTTCTTC.

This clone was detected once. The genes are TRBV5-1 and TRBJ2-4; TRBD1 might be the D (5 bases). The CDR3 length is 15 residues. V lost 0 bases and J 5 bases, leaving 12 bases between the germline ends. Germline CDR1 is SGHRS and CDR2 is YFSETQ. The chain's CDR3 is CASSLGGQLENIQYF. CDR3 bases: TGCGCCAGCAGCTTGGGTGGACAACTGGAAAACATTCAGTACTTC.

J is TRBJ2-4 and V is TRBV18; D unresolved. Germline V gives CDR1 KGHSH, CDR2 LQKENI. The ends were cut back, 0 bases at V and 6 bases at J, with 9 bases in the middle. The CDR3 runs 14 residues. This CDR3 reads CASSPPRPGNIQYF. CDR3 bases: TGTGCCAGCTCACCACCGCGGCCGGGAAACATTCAGTACTTC.

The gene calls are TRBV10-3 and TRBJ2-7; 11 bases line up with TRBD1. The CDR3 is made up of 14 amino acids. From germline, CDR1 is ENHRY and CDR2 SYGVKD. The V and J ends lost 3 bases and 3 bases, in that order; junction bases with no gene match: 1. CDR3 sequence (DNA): TGTGCCATCAGTGAAGGGACAGGGGGCTACGAGCAGTACTTC. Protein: CAISEGTGGYEQYF.

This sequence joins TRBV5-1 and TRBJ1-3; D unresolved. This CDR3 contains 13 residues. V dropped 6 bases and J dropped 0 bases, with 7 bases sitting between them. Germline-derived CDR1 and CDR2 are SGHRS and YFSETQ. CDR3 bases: TGCGCCAGCAAGCCACCCTCTGGAAACACCATATATTTT. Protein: CASKPPSGNTIYF.